Described below is a single TCR beta chain sequence and its context. The source of the sample is a study of blood T cell repertoires in COVID-19. In the study overall: The samples span acute and convalescent COVID-19 from the United States, Italy and Spain. Nucleic acid was either cDNA or gDNA, and it came from T cells, B-cell-depleted T cells, or PBMCs.

The CDR3 runs to 13 residues. V was trimmed by 3 bases and J by 4 bases, leaving 9 bases between them. Germline lookup yields CDR1 SNHLY and CDR2 FYNNEI. The assay was immunoSEQ multiplex PCR, and TCRdb's table has in-frame clones only and misses some. The sample shows tens of thousands of clones, 88% of them seen only once. The specimen sequenced was peripheral blood. The chain couples TRBV2 to TRBJ1-2, with D unclear. The origin of this receptor is a woman aged 60-75 years with COVID-19, enrolled during active disease. The CDR3 reads CASSDRLTYGYTF. The CDR3 DNA sequence: TGTGCCAGCAGTGACAGACTTACCTATGGCTACACCTTC.